One and the same sample provided the 31 T cell receptor beta chains below, sequenced in a study of T cell responses to AZD1222 COVID-19 vaccine. Profiling relied on immunoSEQ multiplex PCR, and the TCRdb table lists in-frame clones only, not all of them. The data contain some 150,000 clones, approximately 91% of them seen just once; the ten biggest clones take up 1.5%. Sample: peripheral blood, taken 28 days after the second AZD1222 dose. These receptors were obtained from an adult who received the AZD1222 COVID-19 vaccine.

CDR3 nucleotide sequence: TGTGCCAGCACTAAACAGGGACAAAACCTTTACGAGCAGTACTTC. It specifies CASTKQGQNLYEQYF. The chain links TRBV6-5 to TRBJ2-7; a possible D gene is TRBD1 (6 bases). Germline V CDR1 and CDR2: MNHEY, SVGAGI. The length of the CDR3 is 15 residues. Trimming pared 7 bases from V and 4 bases from J, leaving 20 bases between.

This chain's CDR3 is CASSKQDYTEAFF. CDR3 DNA sequence: TGTGCCAGCAGTAAGCAGGATTACACTGAAGCTTTCTTT. The rearrangement links TRBV12-3 or TRBV12-4 to TRBJ1-1; D is unclear. V was shortened by 5 bases and J by 3 bases, with 10 bases between the two germline ends. This CDR3 spans 13 amino acids.

This chain connects TRBV9 to TRBJ2-3, with a possible D match to TRBD1 (5 bases). Germline CDR1 reads SGDLS; CDR2 reads YYNGEE. Trimming removed 0 bases at V and 1 base at J, with 9 bases between. This CDR3 has 15 amino acids. The CDR3 nucleotides are TGTGCCAGCAGCGTAGAGGCGACAGGCACAGATACGCAGTATTTT. This codes for CASSVEATGTDTQYF. The variable domain in full, with the rest retrieved from reference TRBV9 and TRBJ2-3, is DSGVTQTPKHLITATGQRVTLRCSPRSGDLSVYWYQQSLDQGLQFLIQYYNGEERAKGNILERFSAQQFPDLHSELNLSSLELGDSALYFCASSVEATGTDTQYFGPGTRLTVL.

This chain joins TRBV5-5 and TRBJ2-7, with TRBD2 matching over 7 bases. Germline V gene lookup returns CDR1 SGHKS and CDR2 YYEKEE (reference sequence). The CDR3 loop spans 16 amino acids. The V segment lost 0 bases and the J segment 0 bases; nucleotides outside the gene matches: 6. The CDR3 is CASSLGPGLLSYEQYF. The CDR3 DNA follows: TGTGCCAGCAGCTTGGGTCCGGGACTACTCTCCTACGAGCAGTACTTC.

This chain joins TRBV5-4 and TRBJ1-2; perhaps TRBD1 as D (6 bases). The CDR3 runs 15 residues. CDR1 SGHNT and CDR2 YYREEE come from the germline V gene (reference sequence). V lost 4 bases and J lost 0, with 13 bases in between. Here the CDR3 DNA reads TGTGCCAGCAGCCTACAAAGGGGGGCTAACTATGGCTACACCTTC. Residues: CASSLQRGANYGYTF.

The V call is TRBV27, the J call TRBJ2-1, with TRBD2 as a possible D gene (5 bases). This CDR3 has 15 amino acids. V lost 5 bases, J lost 6 bases, and 17 bases lay in between. Germline-derived CDR1 and CDR2 are MNHEY and SMNVEV (reference sequence). The CDR3, as DNA: TGTGCCAGCAGTCTCACCCTTTCGGGGAGCAATGAGCAGTTCTTC. The encoded protein is CASSLTLSGSNEQFF.

The chain links TRBV19 to TRBJ2-1, with 7 bases aligning to TRBD2. The germline CDR1 and CDR2 sequences are LNHDA and SQIVND (reference sequence). The length of the CDR3 is 16 residues. J gave up 5 bases and V 6 bases, and 13 bases lay outside the gene matches. Here the CDR3 reads CASRKEGTKLNNEQFF. In DNA form, the CDR3 reads TGTGCCAGTAGAAAGGAAGGGACTAAGTTAAACAATGAGCAGTTCTTC.

Here the CDR3 reads CASSLGTGNQPQHF. The CDR3 DNA reads TGTGCCAGCAGCTTGGGGACAGGCAATCAGCCCCAGCATTTT. The chain carries TRBV5-5 and TRBJ1-5; possibly TRBD1 for D (6 bases). This CDR3 is built from 14 residues. Trimming removed 0 bases at V and 2 bases at J, with 6 bases between. Germline CDR1 is SGHKS and CDR2 is YYEKEE (reference sequence).

The rearrangement links TRBV23-1 to TRBJ1-6; no reliable D call. TRBV23-1 has ORF status, its function being uncertain. Deletions cut 4 bases from V and 4 bases from J, with 14 bases between. CDR3 length: 16 amino acids. CDR3 DNA: TGCGCCAGCAGTCCCCGGGTCCTCCCTTATAATTCACCCCTCCACTTT. This gives the protein CASSPRVLPYNSPLHF.

This chain connects TRBV28 to TRBJ1-5; D remains ambiguous. Looked up from germline, CDR1 is MDHEN and CDR2 is SYDVKM. The CDR3 totals 14 residues. Trimming stripped 5 bases from V and 1 base from J, with 9 bases between. CDR3 DNA: TGTGCCAGCAGTCTGGACCTGAGCAATCAGCCCCAGCATTTT. Encoded protein: CASSLDLSNQPQHF.

The rearrangement links TRBV6-6 to TRBJ1-2; D is unclear. V was clipped by 2 bases and J by 4 bases, with 14 bases between them. Germline V CDR1 and CDR2: MNHNY, SVGAGI (reference sequence). The CDR3 spans 15 residues. The CDR3 nucleotides read TGTGCCAGCAGTTACCCTTACGATCGGGTCTATGGCTACACCTTC. The encoded protein is CASSYPYDRVYGYTF.

The chain joins TRBV7-3 to TRBJ2-2; D possibly corresponds to TRBD1 (5 bases). V was pared by 5 bases and J by 5 bases, with 6 bases between. The V gene's germline CDR1 is SGHTA and CDR2 FQGTGA. CDR3 length equals 12 residues. CDR3 protein: CASSQGTGELFF. CDR3 DNA: TGTGCCAGCAGCCAGGGTACCGGGGAGCTGTTTTTT.

This clone was picked up a small number of times. The chain combines TRBV5-1 with TRBJ1-2; 8 bases align to TRBD1. The V segment lost 0 bases and the J segment 11 bases; nucleotides outside the gene matches: 9. CDR3 length: 14 residues. In germline, CDR1 is SGHRS, CDR2 YFSETQ. As DNA, the CDR3 is TGCGCCAGCAGCTTGGGGGACAGGTCAGCGTTGTACACCTTC. Translated: CASSLGDRSALYTF.

On this clone itself: A much more abundant neighbour one base away suggests this may be a read error. Other DNA sequences in the same sample also yield this CDR3. This chain joins TRBV5-1 and TRBJ1-1, with D possibly being TRBD1 (5 bases). The germline CDR1 and CDR2 sequences are SGHRS and YFSETQ. There are 14 residues in the CDR3. V shed 0 bases and J shed 3 bases, with 9 bases lying between them. The CDR3 DNA follows: TGCGCCAGCAGCTTGGCGGGGGGGTACACTGAAGCTTTCTTT. This codes for CASSLAGGYTEAFF.

This chain uses TRBV20-1 with TRBJ1-1; no clear D gene. V was trimmed by 2 bases and J by 6 bases, leaving 7 bases between them. Looked up from germline, CDR1 is DFQATT and CDR2 is SNEGSKA (reference sequence). This CDR3 spans 11 amino acids. CDR3 nucleotides: TGCAGTGCTAGAAGTCTCCCTGAAGCTTTCTTT. Translated: CSARSLPEAFF.

The chain carries TRBV14 and TRBJ1-5; D gene ambiguous. The CDR3 is made up of 13 amino acids. Germline V CDR1 and CDR2: SGHDN, FVKESK. Trimming pared 0 bases from V and 6 bases from J, leaving 6 bases between. The CDR3 sequence is CASSQDGSQPQHF. DNA for the CDR3: TGTGCCAGCAGCCAAGATGGGAGTCAGCCCCAGCATTTT.

This sequence joins TRBV5-6 and TRBJ2-7, with D maybe TRBD1 (6 bases). The CDR3 totals 15 residues. From germline, CDR1 is SGHDT and CDR2 YYEEEE. V lost 2 bases and J 2 bases, leaving 14 bases between the germline ends. The CDR3, as DNA: TGTGCCAGCAGCTTCCCCCAGGGGAATCCCTACGAGCAGTACTTC. It translates to CASSFPQGNPYEQYF.

The rearrangement uses TRBV5-8 and TRBJ2-1; D may match TRBD1 or TRBD2 (5 bases each). CDR3 length: 15 residues. Per the germline V gene, CDR1 is SGHTS and CDR2 is YDEGEE. Trimming took 2 bases from V and 6 from J, leaving 15 bases between them. CDR3 in amino acids: CASSFNGAGVNEQFF. CDR3 bases: TGTGCCAGCAGCTTTAACGGGGCTGGGGTCAATGAGCAGTTCTTC.

The chain is built from TRBV6-5 and TRBJ1-6, with unresolved D. From germline, CDR1 is MNHEY and CDR2 SVGAGI. The V gene lost 3 bases and the J gene lost 8 bases, with 14 bases spanning the gap. The CDR3 covers 15 residues. The CDR3, as DNA: TGTGCCAGCAGTTATGGCGGAACCGGGGATTCACCCCTCCACTTT. Its protein product is CASSYGGTGDSPLHF.

The genes are TRBV7-9 and TRBJ1-2, with 7 bases lining up with TRBD1. The CDR3 runs 12 residues. Looked up from germline, CDR1 is SEHNR and CDR2 is FQNEAQ (reference sequence). V was pared by 4 bases and J by 6 bases, with 2 bases of the junction left unmatched. The CDR3 DNA follows: TGTGCCAGCAGCTGGACAGGCGATGGCTACACCTTC. Its protein product is CASSWTGDGYTF.

The CDR3 reads CASSSRNTGELFF. The DNA of the CDR3 is TGCGCCAGCAGCTCACGAAACACCGGGGAGCTGTTTTTT. The chain couples TRBV5-1 to TRBJ2-2; D remains unclear. This CDR3 spans 13 amino acids. Trimming stripped 3 bases from V and 2 bases from J, with 5 bases between. Looked up from germline, CDR1 is SGHRS and CDR2 is YFSETQ.

The chain has TRBV28 and TRBJ2-7, with TRBD2 matching over 7 bases. The germline V gene has CDR1 MDHEN and CDR2 SYDVKM. V lost 6 bases to trimming and J lost 2 bases; unmatched junction nucleotides: 13. The CDR3 totals 16 residues. The CDR3 DNA reads as TGTGCCAGCAGCGGAAGCGGGACTCCTAAAACCTACGAGCAGTACTTC. Its protein is CASSGSGTPKTYEQYF.

This chain links TRBV18 with TRBJ1-2; maybe TRBD1 (5 bases). The V and J ends lost 4 bases and 3 bases respectively, with 21 bases between them. The CDR3 is 17 residues long. CDR1 and CDR2 (germline): KGHSH, LQKENI. CDR3 in amino acids: CASSQPDLIKGDYGYTF. The CDR3 DNA is TGTGCCAGCTCACAGCCTGATTTAATCAAAGGGGACTATGGCTACACCTTC.

The rearrangement links TRBV28 to TRBJ2-2; no definite D call. Trimming removed 3 bases at V and 2 bases at J, with 7 bases between. Germline V gene data show CDR1 as MDHEN and CDR2 as SYDVKM. This CDR3 contains 14 residues. The CDR3 reads CASSFMANTGELFF. The CDR3 nucleotides read TGTGCCAGCAGTTTCATGGCCAACACCGGGGAGCTGTTTTTT. The full variable domain, its missing parts supplied by reference TRBV28 and TRBJ2-2, is DVKVTQSSRYLVKRTGEKVFLECVQDMDHENMFWYRQDPGLGLRLIYFSYDVKMKEKGDIPEGYSVSREKKERFSLILESASTNQTSMYLCASSFMANTGELFFGEGSRLTVL.

The chain combines TRBV7-9 with TRBJ2-7; D might be TRBD2 (6 bases). This CDR3 has 14 amino acids. Germline V lookup: CDR1 SEHNR, CDR2 FQNEAQ (reference sequence). V lost 5 bases, J lost 6 bases, and 17 bases lay in between. The CDR3 DNA is TGTGCCAGCAGCCCCCCCGTGGGGGGATTCGAGCAGTACTTC. This translates into CASSPPVGGFEQYF.

A remark on this clone: Distinct nucleotide sequences in the sample also encode this CDR3. CDR3 DNA sequence: TGTGCCAGCAGTTTGGGTGGATCCTACAATGAGCAGTTCTTC. This codes for CASSLGGSYNEQFF. The chain is built from TRBV27 and TRBJ2-1, with D uncertain. V lost 3 bases and J 1 base, leaving 7 bases between the germline ends. The CDR3 is 14 amino acids. Germline V gives CDR1 MNHEY, CDR2 SMNVEV (reference sequence).

For the CDR3, the DNA is TGTGCCAGCAGCTACAGACAGGGAGTAGGATCACCCCTCCACTTT. It codes for CASSYRQGVGSPLHF. V usage is TRBV11-1 and J usage is TRBJ1-6, with 7 bases fitting TRBD1. The CDR3 has 15 residues. Germline-derived CDR1 and CDR2 are SGHAT and FQDESV (reference sequence). After removal of 4 bases from V and 10 bases from J, the junction contained 10 bases not matched to a gene.

The chain combines TRBV19 with TRBJ2-7; 7 nucleotides line up with TRBD2. The J segment lost 1 base and the V segment lost 7 bases, leaving 7 bases of the junction unmatched. This CDR3 spans 14 amino acids. Germline V CDR1 and CDR2: LNHDA, SQIVND (reference sequence). The DNA for the CDR3 is TGTGCCAGTAAACCCCTAGCGGAATCCTACGAGCAGTACTTC. Residues: CASKPLAESYEQYF.

The V call is TRBV4-1, the J call TRBJ1-1; 7 bases are a match to TRBD1. The junction had 8 bases not matched to a gene; V was cut back by 5 bases and J by 5 bases. Germline lookup yields CDR1 MGHRA and CDR2 YSYEKL. There are 14 residues in the CDR3. In DNA, the CDR3 is TGCGCCAGCAGCTACGACAGGGCAGCAACTGAAGCTTTCTTT. Its protein product is CASSYDRAATEAFF.

The rearrangement joins TRBV7-2 to TRBJ1-6; D remains unclear. Germline V lookup: CDR1 SGHTA, CDR2 FQGNSA. CDR3 length: 13 amino acids. The V end lost 5 bases, the J end lost 16 bases, and 18 bases lay between the germline ends. CDR3: CASSPHRVKVLHF. The CDR3 DNA reads as TGTGCCAGCAGCCCCCACCGGGTCAAAGTACTCCACTTT.

This clone appeared once. The rearrangement joins TRBV10-3 to TRBJ1-1; TRBD1 might be the D (5 bases). This CDR3 region has 15 residues. Germline lookup yields CDR1 ENHRY and CDR2 SYGVKD. The V end was cut by 11 bases, the J end by 4 bases, with 23 bases between. This chain's CDR3 is CAALLGGARGTEAFF. The CDR3 bases are TGTGCCGCGCTGCTCGGGGGTGCAAGAGGCACTGAAGCTTTCTTT.